This T cell receptor beta chain was profiled in a study of identical twins. The CDR3 is 14 amino acids. Trimming removed 1 base at V and 1 base at J, with 8 bases between. Germline CDR1 is LGHNA and CDR2 is YSLEER. TCRdb recomputed calls from the 5' RACE reads with MiXCR, one row per CDR3 protein. The table has 250,000 to 300,000 distinct CDR3 sequences, 6.5% to 9.5% seen once. This clonotype was observed many times. Its antigen remains unknown. Study outcomes and limitations: Among beta out-of-frame sequences, excess sharing between twins appeared weaker. In zero-insertion analyses, partial confounding could arise from invariant MAIT and iNKT cells. Low generation probability was overrepresented in out-of-frame alpha sequences shared by twins.

In every case, the donor was a healthy Caucasian. These data are also associated with another study on yellow fever vaccine responses in identical twins.

The sequence was obtained from a woman aged 18 to 35 in good health. Sequencing input: CD8+ T cells sorted from blood. V usage is TRBV4-3 and J usage is TRBJ2-7; possibly TRBD1 for D (6 bases). The CDR3 region has the DNA TGCGCCAGCAGCCAAGGCAGGGGTTCCTACGAGCAGTACTTC. Translation: CASSQGRGSYEQYF.